The T cell receptor beta chain described here comes from a study of T cell responses to AZD1222 COVID-19 vaccine. Study-level points and caveats: CD4 TCRs covered the whole spike, strongest at regions 160-218 and 743-854. Increased Spike-specific TCR breadth and depth were observed after two AZD1222 doses. There were mostly white British donors and more females than males, and clonal diversity was possibly underestimated.

The germline CDR1 and CDR2 sequences are LNHDA and SQIVND (reference sequence). V was cut by 1 base and J by 1 base, with 7 bases left in between. This CDR3 comprises 14 residues. Note on this clone: Its target is not known.

Produced via immunoSEQ multiplex PCR; TCRdb's table is partial and in-frame only. The data contain some 130,000 clones, approximately 90% of them singletons. The clonotype comes from an adult in good health. V usage is TRBV19 and J usage is TRBJ1-1; D not certain. The specimen was peripheral blood, collected on day 0 of AZD1222 vaccination. CDR3 protein: CASSIVAGNTEAFF. DNA of the CDR3: TGTGCCAGTAGTATAGTGGCGGGGAACACTGAAGCTTTCTTT.